This TCR beta chain was observed in a study of blood T cell repertoires in COVID-19. Turning to the study itself: PBMCs, B-cell-depleted T cells, or T cells were the source of the cDNA or gDNA that made up the material.

Followed longitudinally, the Seattle patients had been enrolled during active infection. V dropped 6 bases and J dropped 1 base, with 18 bases sitting between them. The germline V gene encodes CDR1 SGHTA and CDR2 FQGNSA. The CDR3 contains 16 residues. Some clones are missing from TCRdb's copy, which holds only in-frame ones; the method was immunoSEQ multiplex PCR. The sample contains roughly 200,000 clones, roughly 79% of which appear only once. This chain uses TRBV7-2 with TRBJ2-5; D ambiguous. Sequencing was done on a sample of peripheral blood. The TCR sequence derives from a woman in her 40s with COVID-19, enrolled during active disease. In DNA, the CDR3 is TGTGCCAGCAGTTACGGTCTAGGTCTAACCCAAGAGACCCAGTACTTC. Its protein product is CASSYGLGLTQETQYF. Combining the CDR3 with reference TRBV7-2 and TRBJ2-5 gives the whole variable domain GAGVSQSPSNKVTEKGKDVELRCDPISGHTALYWYRQSLGQGLEFLIYFQGNSAPDKSGLPSDRFSAERTGGSVSTLTIQRTQQEDSAVYLCASSYGLGLTQETQYFGPGTRLLVL.